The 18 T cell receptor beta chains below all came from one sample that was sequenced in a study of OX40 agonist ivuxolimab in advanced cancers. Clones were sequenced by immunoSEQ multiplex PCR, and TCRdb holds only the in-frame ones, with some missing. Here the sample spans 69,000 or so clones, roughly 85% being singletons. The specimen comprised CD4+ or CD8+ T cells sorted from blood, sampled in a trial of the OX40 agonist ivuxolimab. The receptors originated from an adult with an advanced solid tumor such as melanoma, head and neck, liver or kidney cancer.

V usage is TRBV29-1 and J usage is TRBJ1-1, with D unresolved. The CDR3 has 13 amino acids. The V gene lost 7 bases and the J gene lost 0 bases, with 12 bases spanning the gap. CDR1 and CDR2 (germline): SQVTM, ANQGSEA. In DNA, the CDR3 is TGCAGCGGAACCGGGGTTATGAACACTGAAGCTTTCTTT. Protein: CSGTGVMNTEAFF.

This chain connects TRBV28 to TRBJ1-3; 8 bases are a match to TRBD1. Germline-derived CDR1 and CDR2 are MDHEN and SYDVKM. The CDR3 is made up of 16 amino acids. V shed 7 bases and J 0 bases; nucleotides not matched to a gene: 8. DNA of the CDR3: TGTGCCAGCACCGAAGCCGGGACAGGCTCTGGAAACACCATATATTTT. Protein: CASTEAGTGSGNTIYF.

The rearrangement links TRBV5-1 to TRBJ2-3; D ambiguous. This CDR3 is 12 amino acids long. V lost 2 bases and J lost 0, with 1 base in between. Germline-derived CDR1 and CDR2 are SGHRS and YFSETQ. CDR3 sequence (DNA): TGCGCCAGCAGCTTTAGCACAGATACGCAGTATTTT. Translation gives CASSFSTDTQYF.

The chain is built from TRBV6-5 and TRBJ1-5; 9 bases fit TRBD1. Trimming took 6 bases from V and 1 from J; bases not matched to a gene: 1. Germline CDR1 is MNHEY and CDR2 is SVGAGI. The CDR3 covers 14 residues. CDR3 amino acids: CASRQGASNQPQHF. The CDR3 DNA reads TGTGCCAGCAGACAGGGGGCGAGCAATCAGCCCCAGCATTTT.

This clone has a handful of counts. The DNA for the CDR3 is TGTGCCAGCGGCAGAGGTTCTAACACCGGGGAGCTGTTTTTT. This codes for CASGRGSNTGELFF. The chain carries TRBV6-1 and TRBJ2-2; D is uncertain. The CDR3 runs 14 residues. Germline CDR1 MNHNS, CDR2 SASEGT. The V gene lost 8 bases and the J gene lost 2 bases, with 12 bases spanning the gap.

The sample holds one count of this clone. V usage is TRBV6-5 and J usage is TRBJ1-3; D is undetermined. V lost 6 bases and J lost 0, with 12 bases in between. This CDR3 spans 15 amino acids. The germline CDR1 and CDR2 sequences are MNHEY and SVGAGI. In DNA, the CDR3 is TGTGCCAGCAGATCAGACACATACTCTGGAAACACCATATATTTT. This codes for CASRSDTYSGNTIYF.

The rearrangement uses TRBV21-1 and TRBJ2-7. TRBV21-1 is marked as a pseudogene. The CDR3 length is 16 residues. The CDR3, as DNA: TGTGCCAGCAGCACTCCGAAAGGGGTGAGGGGATACGAGCAGTACTTC. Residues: CASSTPKGVRGYEQYF.

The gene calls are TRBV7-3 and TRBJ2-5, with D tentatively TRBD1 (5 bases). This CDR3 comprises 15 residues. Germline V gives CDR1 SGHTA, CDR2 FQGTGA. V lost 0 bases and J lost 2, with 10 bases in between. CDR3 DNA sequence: TGTGCCAGCAGCTTAACAGGGGCCACACAAGAGACCCAGTACTTC. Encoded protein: CASSLTGATQETQYF.

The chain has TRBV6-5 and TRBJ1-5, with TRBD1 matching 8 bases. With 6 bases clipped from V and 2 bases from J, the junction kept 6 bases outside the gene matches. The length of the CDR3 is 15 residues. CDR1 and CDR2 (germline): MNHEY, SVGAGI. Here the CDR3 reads CASSRQGLGNQPQHF. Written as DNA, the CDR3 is TGTGCCAGCAGCCGACAGGGGCTAGGCAATCAGCCCCAGCATTTT.

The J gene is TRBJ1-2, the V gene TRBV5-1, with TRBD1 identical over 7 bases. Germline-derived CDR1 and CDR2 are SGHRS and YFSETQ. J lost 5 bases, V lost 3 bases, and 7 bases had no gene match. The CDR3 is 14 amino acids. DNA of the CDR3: TGCGCCAGCAGCTCGAACGTACAGGGGTATGGCTACACCTTC. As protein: CASSSNVQGYGYTF.

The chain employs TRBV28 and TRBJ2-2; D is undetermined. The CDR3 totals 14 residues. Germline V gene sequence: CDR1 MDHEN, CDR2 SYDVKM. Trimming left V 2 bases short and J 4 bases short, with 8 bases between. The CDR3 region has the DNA TGTGCCAGCAGTTTAGGTTCAGTCACCGGGGAGCTGTTTTTT. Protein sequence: CASSLGSVTGELFF.

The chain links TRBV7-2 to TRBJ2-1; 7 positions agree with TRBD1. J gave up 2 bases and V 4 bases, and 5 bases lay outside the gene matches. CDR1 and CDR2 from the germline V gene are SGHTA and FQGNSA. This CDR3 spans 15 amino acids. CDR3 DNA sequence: TGTGCCAGCAGCTCCTCTACAGGGGCCTACAATGAGCAGTTCTTC. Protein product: CASSSSTGAYNEQFF.

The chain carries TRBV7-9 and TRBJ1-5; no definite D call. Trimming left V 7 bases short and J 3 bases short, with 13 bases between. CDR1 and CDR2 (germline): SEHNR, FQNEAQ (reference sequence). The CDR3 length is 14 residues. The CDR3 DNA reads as TGTGCCAGCACCCGGGCGGGTACCAATCAGCCCCAGCATTTT. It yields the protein CASTRAGTNQPQHF.

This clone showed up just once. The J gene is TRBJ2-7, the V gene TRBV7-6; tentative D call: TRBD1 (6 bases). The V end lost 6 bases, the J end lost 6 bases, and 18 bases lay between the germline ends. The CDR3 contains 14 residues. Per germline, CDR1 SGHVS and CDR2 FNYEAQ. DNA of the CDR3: TGTGCCAGCAGACGGGACACTGGGTCCGGCGAGCAGTACTTC. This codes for CASRRDTGSGEQYF.

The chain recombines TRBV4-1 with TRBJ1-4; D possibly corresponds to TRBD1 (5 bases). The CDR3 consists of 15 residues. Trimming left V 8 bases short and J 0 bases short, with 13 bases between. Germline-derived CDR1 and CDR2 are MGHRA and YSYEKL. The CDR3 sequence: CASSGRGATNEKLFF. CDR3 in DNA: TGCGCCAGCTCGGGACGGGGGGCAACTAATGAAAAACTGTTTTTT.

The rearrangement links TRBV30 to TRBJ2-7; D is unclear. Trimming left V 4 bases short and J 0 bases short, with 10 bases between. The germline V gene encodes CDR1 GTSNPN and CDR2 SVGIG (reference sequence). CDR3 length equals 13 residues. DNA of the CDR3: TGTGCCTGGACGTCAGGCGGCTCCTACGAGCAGTACTTC. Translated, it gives CAWTSGGSYEQYF.

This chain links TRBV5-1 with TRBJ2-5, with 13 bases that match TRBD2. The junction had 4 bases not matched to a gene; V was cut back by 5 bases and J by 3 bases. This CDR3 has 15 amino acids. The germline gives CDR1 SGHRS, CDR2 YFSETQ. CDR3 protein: CASRTSGRREETQYF. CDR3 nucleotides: TGCGCCAGCAGGACTAGCGGGAGGCGCGAAGAGACCCAGTACTTC.

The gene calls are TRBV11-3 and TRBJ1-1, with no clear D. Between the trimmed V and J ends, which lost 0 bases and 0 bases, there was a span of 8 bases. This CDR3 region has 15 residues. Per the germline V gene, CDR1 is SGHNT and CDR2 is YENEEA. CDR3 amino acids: CASSLDGYVNTEAFF. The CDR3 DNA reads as TGTGCCAGCAGCTTAGATGGGTATGTGAACACTGAAGCTTTCTTT.